The 8 T cell receptor beta chains reported below all come from one sample, sequenced in a study of cytomegalovirus exposure and HLA in healthy donors (TCRdb year 2017). Library preparation employed the immunoSEQ multiplex PCR assay. The source is immuneACCESS, and TCRdb retained only in-frame sequences with V and J called. Part of the clones is not carried over; for the studies checked, unresolved V genes explain less than half of this, and the remainder is unexplained. The sample table records about 150,000 clones; 65% to 90% of these occur just once. The ten top clones hold around 20% of the sample. The sequenced sample was PBMCs. Receptor source: a man aged 18 to 35 in good health and CMV-seropositive.

The rearrangement uses TRBV6-6 and TRBJ2-5, with 7 bases fitting TRBD1. The CDR3 runs to 15 residues. Germline V gives CDR1 MNHNY, CDR2 SVGAGI (reference sequence). J gave up 4 bases and V 2 bases, and 7 bases lay outside the gene matches. The CDR3: CASSYQGDLVETQYF. The CDR3 coding sequence is TGTGCCAGCAGTTACCAGGGGGATTTGGTAGAGACCCAGTACTTC.

The genes are TRBV30 and TRBJ2-3, with a weak D call TRBD1 (5 bases). This CDR3 region has 13 residues. V was pared by 4 bases and J by 8 bases, with 16 bases between. The V gene's germline CDR1 is GTSNPN and CDR2 SVGIG (reference sequence). DNA for the CDR3: TGTGCCTGGACTTATGAGAGCCAGGGTACGCAGTATTTT. The encoded protein is CAWTYESQGTQYF. Combining the CDR3 with reference TRBV30 and TRBJ2-3 gives the whole variable domain SQTIHQWPATLVQPVGSPLSLECTVEGTSNPNLYWYRQAAGRGLQLLFYSVGIGQISSEVPQNLSASRPQDRQFILSSKKLLLSDSGFYLCAWTYESQGTQYFGPGTRLTVL.

The genes are TRBV27 and TRBJ1-6; D not certain. In germline, CDR1 is MNHEY, CDR2 SMNVEV (reference sequence). The CDR3 extends over 12 amino acids. The ends were cut back, 3 bases at V and 10 bases at J, with 7 bases in the middle. CDR3 coding DNA: TGTGCCAGCAGTTTCCCCTCCTCACCCCTCCACTTT. This translates into CASSFPSSPLHF.

The V and J genes are TRBV27 and TRBJ2-1; TRBD2 matches 10 bases. Trimming removed 7 bases from V and 1 base from J; junction bases left unmatched: 7. The germline CDR1 and CDR2 sequences are MNHEY and SMNVEV (reference sequence). This CDR3 is 16 amino acids long. Written as DNA, the CDR3 is TGTGCCAGCACCCCGACTAGCGGGCCTTCCTACAATGAGCAGTTCTTC. It yields the protein CASTPTSGPSYNEQFF.

J is TRBJ2-1 and V is TRBV19; D remains unclear. CDR1 is LNHDA, CDR2 SQIVND, per germline (reference sequence). There are 13 residues in the CDR3. Deletions cut 1 base from V and 7 bases from J, with 8 bases between. CDR3 protein: CASSIGLQNEQFF. In nucleotides, the CDR3 is TGTGCCAGTAGTATAGGACTTCAGAATGAGCAGTTCTTC.

The rearrangement joins TRBV6-6 to TRBJ2-1; 8 nucleotides line up with TRBD1. CDR3 length equals 14 residues. The trim removed 5 bases at V and 14 bases at J, leaving 14 bases unmatched. Germline CDR1 reads MNHNY; CDR2 reads SVGAGI (reference sequence). The CDR3 spells CASSPPIGQGREFF. CDR3 nucleotides: TGTGCCAGCAGTCCCCCCATAGGACAGGGTAGGGAGTTCTTC.

The rearrangement joins TRBV6-5 to TRBJ1-2, with 9 bases identical to TRBD1. CDR1 and CDR2 from the germline V gene are MNHEY and SVGAGI. The V and J ends lost 6 bases and 4 bases, in that order; junction bases with no gene match: 6. The CDR3 loop spans 14 amino acids. Here the CDR3 reads CASSPTGGLYGYTF. CDR3 nucleotides: TGTGCCAGCAGCCCAACAGGGGGCCTCTATGGCTACACCTTC.

The genes are TRBV5-1 and TRBJ2-1; D might be TRBD2 (6 bases). The CDR3 has 17 amino acids. Deletions cut 2 bases from V and 3 bases from J, with 18 bases between. Germline V gene sequence: CDR1 SGHRS, CDR2 YFSETQ. The CDR3 nucleotides read TGCGCCAGCAGCTTTAGGCTTTCGGGGGTGGTCTACAATGAGCAGTTCTTC. Protein sequence: CASSFRLSGVVYNEQFF.